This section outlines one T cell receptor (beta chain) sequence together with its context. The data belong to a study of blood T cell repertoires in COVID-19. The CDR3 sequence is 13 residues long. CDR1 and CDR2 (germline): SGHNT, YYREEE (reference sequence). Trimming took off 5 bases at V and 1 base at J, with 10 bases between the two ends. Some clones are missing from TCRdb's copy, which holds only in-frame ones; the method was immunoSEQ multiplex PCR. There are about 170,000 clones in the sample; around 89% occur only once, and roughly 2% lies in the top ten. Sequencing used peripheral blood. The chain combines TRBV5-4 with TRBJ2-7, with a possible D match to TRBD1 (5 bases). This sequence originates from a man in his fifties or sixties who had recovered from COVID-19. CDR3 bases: TGTGCCAGCAGTTATCAGGGTTCCTACGAGCAGTACTTC. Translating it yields CASSYQGSYEQYF.